One and the same sample provided the 18 T cell receptor beta chains below, sequenced in a study of Ad26.COV2.S vaccination and SARS-CoV-2 variants. Sequencing used immunoSEQ multiplex PCR; TCRdb keeps in-frame clones, though not all of them. The repertoire holds about 350,000 clones, with 87% as singletons. Treatment noted: around 19 received Ad26.COV2.S at low or high dose, single or two shots; a few received placebo; per-sample allocation not given. Sampling was done on day 63 after the first vaccine or placebo injection. Sequencing was performed on peripheral blood, taken in a trial of Ad26.COV2.S vaccine versus placebo. The receptors derive from a person aged 18-65 years who received the Ad26.COV2.S COVID-19 vaccine or a placebo.

J is TRBJ1-1 and V is TRBV4-3; 8 nucleotides align to TRBD1. The CDR3 consists of 15 residues. Trimming at V came to 2 bases and at J to 6 bases, leaving 8 bases not matched to a gene. CDR1 LGHNA and CDR2 YSLEER come from the germline V gene. The CDR3 loop reads CASSQSRTGRPEAFF. The DNA of the CDR3 is TGCGCCAGCAGCCAATCCCGGACAGGGAGGCCTGAAGCTTTCTTT.

The rearrangement links TRBV29-1 to TRBJ1-5; TRBD1 might be the D (5 bases). The germline V gene has CDR1 SQVTM and CDR2 ANQGSEA. V lost 4 bases and J lost 2, with 9 bases in between. This CDR3 has 13 amino acids. The CDR3 DNA follows: TGCAGCGTTGCAAAAGGGGGCAATCAGCCCCAGCATTTT. Residues: CSVAKGGNQPQHF.

The chain is built from TRBV30 and TRBJ1-4, with D possibly matching TRBD1 (5 bases). Germline-derived CDR1 and CDR2 are GTSNPN and SVGIG (reference sequence). This CDR3 is 14 amino acids long. V lost 3 bases and J 4 bases, leaving 12 bases between the germline ends. The CDR3: CAWSQGQVNEKLFF. The CDR3, as DNA: TGTGCCTGGAGCCAGGGTCAGGTTAATGAAAAACTGTTTTTT.

The rearrangement joins TRBV11-3 to TRBJ1-1; D is unresolved. Per the germline V gene, CDR1 is SGHNT and CDR2 is YENEEA. V dropped 5 bases and J dropped 5 bases, with 12 bases sitting between them. This CDR3 contains 13 residues. The CDR3 region is CASSLDLGTEAFF. The CDR3 coding sequence is TGTGCCAGCAGCCTCGACCTGGGGACTGAAGCTTTCTTT.

The gene calls are TRBV19 and TRBJ2-1; 9 bases fit TRBD1. Germline assignment: CDR1 LNHDA and CDR2 SQIVND (reference sequence). With V trimmed by 1 base and J by 9 bases, 4 bases remained unmatched. The CDR3 loop spans 14 amino acids. The CDR3 loop is CASSIAGQGFEQFF. The CDR3 DNA sequence: TGTGCCAGTAGTATAGCGGGACAGGGATTTGAGCAGTTCTTC.

The genes are TRBV5-5 and TRBJ1-5; TRBD1 aligns across 10 bases. CDR3 length: 14 amino acids. V dropped 4 bases and J dropped 5; count of bases not matched to a gene: 3. Germline assignment: CDR1 SGHKS and CDR2 YYEKEE (reference sequence). The CDR3 DNA reads as TGTGCCAGCAGCCTGGACAGGGGGGATCAGCCCCAGCATTTT. Translated: CASSLDRGDQPQHF.

The chain couples TRBV19 to TRBJ2-6; the match to TRBD1 covers 9 bases. There are 17 residues in the CDR3. Germline CDR1 and CDR2: LNHDA and SQIVND (reference sequence). V lost 3 bases, J lost 3 bases, and 6 bases stayed unmatched. The CDR3 sequence is CASSISTGGGGANVLTF. The CDR3 DNA follows: TGTGCCAGTAGTATCTCAACAGGGGGCGGTGGGGCCAACGTCCTGACTTTC.

CDR3 in DNA: TGTGCCAGCAGCCAATCGACTTACTCTGAAGCTTTCTTT. It is translated as CASSQSTYSEAFF. The rearrangement links TRBV3-1 (or the pseudogene TRBV3-2) to TRBJ1-1, with D unclear. CDR3 length: 13 residues. Germline CDR1 reads LGHDT; CDR2 reads YNNKEL (reference sequence). Trimming took 2 bases from V and 6 from J, leaving 10 bases between them.

The CDR3 here is CAISESQGANQPQHF. CDR3 in DNA: TGTGCCATCAGTGAGTCGCAGGGGGCCAATCAGCCCCAGCATTTT. The rearrangement uses TRBV10-3 and TRBJ1-5; 8 bases are a match to TRBD1. Germline V CDR1 and CDR2: ENHRY, SYGVKD. V lost 0 bases to trimming and J lost 3 bases; unmatched junction nucleotides: 1. The length of the CDR3 is 15 residues.

This clone was seen just once. This chain uses TRBV6-5 with TRBJ2-1; D remains unclear. Per germline, CDR1 MNHEY and CDR2 SVGAGI. The length of the CDR3 is 13 residues. Trimming took 7 bases from V and 2 from J, leaving 9 bases between them. The CDR3 reads CASKGSTYNEQFF. DNA for the CDR3: TGTGCCAGCAAAGGCAGTACCTACAATGAGCAGTTCTTC.

This CDR3 reads CAIGGQGRNTIYF. DNA of the CDR3: TGTGCCATCGGGGGGCAGGGTAGGAACACCATATATTTT. This rearrangement joins TRBV10-3 to TRBJ1-3, with D possibly matching TRBD1 (6 bases). Trimming cost V 8 bases and J 7 bases, with 15 bases left between them. CDR3 length: 13 residues. From germline, CDR1 is ENHRY and CDR2 SYGVKD.

The chain is built from TRBV2 and TRBJ2-5; maybe TRBD2 (7 bases). Trimming stripped 5 bases from V and 6 bases from J, with 10 bases between. This CDR3 spans 12 amino acids. From germline, CDR1 is SNHLY and CDR2 FYNNEI. Here the CDR3 reads CASSRRGQTQYF. The CDR3 DNA sequence: TGTGCCAGCAGTCGGCGGGGGCAGACCCAGTACTTC.

The chain combines TRBV4-1 with TRBJ1-1; no definite D call. Trimming pared 0 bases from V and 0 bases from J, leaving 8 bases between. Germline V CDR1 and CDR2: MGHRA, YSYEKL. The CDR3 runs 15 residues. CDR3 DNA: TGCGCCAGCAGCCAAGACCTGCCCATGAACACTGAAGCTTTCTTT. This codes for CASSQDLPMNTEAFF.

The chain employs TRBV4-1 and TRBJ2-7; the match to TRBD2 covers 7 bases. This CDR3 contains 15 residues. Per germline, CDR1 MGHRA and CDR2 YSYEKL. With 2 bases clipped from V and 2 bases from J, the junction kept 6 bases outside the gene matches. The CDR3 is CASSQTGAGAYEQYF. The CDR3, as DNA: TGCGCCAGCAGCCAAACCGGGGCGGGGGCCTACGAGCAGTACTTC.

The chain is built from TRBV7-9 and TRBJ2-1, with 9 positions matching TRBD1. The CDR3 has 14 amino acids. The junction had 14 bases not matched to a gene; V was cut back by 5 bases and J by 15 bases. Per the germline V gene, CDR1 is SEHNR and CDR2 is FQNEAQ (reference sequence). The CDR3 spells CASSEKGQGRMTFF. The CDR3 DNA reads as TGTGCCAGCAGCGAGAAGGGACAGGGTAGGATGACGTTCTTC.

This clone has just one count. The chain joins TRBV5-5 to TRBJ1-4; D remains ambiguous. Germline V CDR1 and CDR2: SGHKS, YYEKEE (reference sequence). Trimming left V 0 bases short and J 0 bases short, with 9 bases between. The CDR3 is made up of 16 amino acids. The CDR3 nucleotides are TGTGCCAGCAGCTTGGACCCAGAAGCAACTAATGAAAAACTGTTTTTT. This gives the protein CASSLDPEATNEKLFF.

V usage is TRBV5-4 and J usage is TRBJ2-2; D perhaps matches TRBD2 (5 bases). V was clipped by 0 bases and J by 9 bases, with 18 bases between them. The CDR3 runs to 16 residues. Germline loops: CDR1 SGHNT, CDR2 YYREEE (reference sequence). CDR3 sequence reads: CASSLAGSLPSRELFF. DNA of the CDR3: TGTGCCAGCAGCTTGGCGGGGAGCCTCCCGTCGAGGGAGCTGTTTTTT.

The chain has TRBV6-1 and TRBJ2-1, with 11 bases identical to TRBD2. CDR3 length equals 15 residues. With 0 bases clipped from V and 6 bases from J, the junction kept 1 base outside the gene matches. CDR1 and CDR2 (germline): MNHNS, SASEGT. The CDR3 protein is CASSEALAGGNEQFF. The CDR3 coding sequence is TGTGCCAGCAGTGAAGCCCTAGCGGGGGGCAATGAGCAGTTCTTC.